This entry lists 5 T cell receptor gamma chains sequenced from one sample in a study of gamma-delta chains in newborns, infants, children. TCRdb re-processed the reads using CATT. The table has about 1,500 gamma-chain clones, around 3.2% seen once. Sequencing was performed on blood. The source of these receptors is a child who was a newborn, infant or young child, either healthy, febrile or measles-vaccinated (not recorded which).

By proportion, this clone is medium-sized. The chain couples TRGV9 to TRGJ1 or TRGJ2. Per germline, CDR1 GITISATS and CDR2 ISYDGTV (reference sequence). The ends lost 1 base at V and 9 bases at J; junction bases unmatched: 6. This CDR3 spans 12 amino acids. The CDR3 sequence is CALWEVWGKKLF. Here the CDR3 DNA reads TGTGCCTTGTGGGAGGTCTGGGGTAAGAAACTCTTT.

Relative to its sample, this clone is medium-sized (0.01 to 0.1%). The rearrangement joins TRGV4 to TRGJ1 or TRGJ2. Germline CDR1 reads EGSTGY; CDR2 reads YDSYTSSV. This CDR3 has 13 amino acids. V shed 2 bases, J shed 0 bases, and the junction held 1 base outside the gene matches. CDR3 DNA sequence: TGTGCCACCTGGGATGAGAATTATTATAAGAAACTCTTT. This codes for CATWDENYYKKLF.

Within the sample, this clone is medium-sized. The rearrangement uses TRGV9 and TRGJP. Germline CDR1 GITISATS, CDR2 ISYDGTV (reference sequence). The CDR3 is 15 residues long. Trimming cost V 2 bases and J 12 bases; bases outside gene matches: 7. In DNA form, the CDR3 reads TGTGCCTTGTGGGAGGAGAGAACGGGCAAAAAAATCAAGGTATTT. Protein product: CALWEERTGKKIKVF.

Sample share makes this clone medium-sized (0.01 to 0.1%). The same CDR3 is also encoded by other DNA sequences in this sample. The gene calls are TRGV9 and TRGJP. Germline V gives CDR1 GITISATS, CDR2 ISYDGTV (reference sequence). J gave up 7 bases and V 2 bases, and 2 bases lay outside the gene matches. The CDR3 is 15 residues long. The CDR3 loop reads CALWEAELGKKIKVF. The CDR3 DNA reads TGTGCCTTGTGGGAGGCGGAGTTGGGCAAAAAAATCAAGGTATTT.

This clone turned up a few times. A much larger clone differs from this one at a single base, so this may be a read error. V gene TRGV9 combines with J gene TRGJP. Germline V gene lookup returns CDR1 GITISATS and CDR2 ISYDGTV (reference sequence). The CDR3 consists of 19 residues. The J segment lost 4 bases and the V segment lost 3 bases, leaving 12 bases of the junction unmatched. For the CDR3, the DNA is TGTGCCTTGTGGGAGTCCAAGGGGGGTCAAGAGTTGGGCAAAAAAATCAAGGTATTT. It is translated as CALWESKGGQELGKKIKVF.